Below, 24 T cell receptor beta chains from the same sample are listed, as sequenced in a study of monozygotic twins with inflammatory bowel disease. With the 5' RACE reads reprocessed, TCRdb shows one record per CDR3 protein and no DNA. Here the sample table reports about 93,000 distinct CDR3 sequences. The sequenced sample was blood. The receptors come from a human donor with ulcerative colitis or Crohn's disease, or a healthy co-twin of an affected twin (not recorded which).

The gene calls are TRBV10-3 and TRBJ2-1; TCRdb's assignment of TRBD2 cannot be checked, as there is no DNA. Germline values: CDR1 ENHRY, CDR2 SYGVKD. The CDR3 has 15 residues. The CDR3 reads CAISERLAGNNEQFF.

This sequence joins TRBV7-2 and TRBJ2-3; TCRdb selects TRBD1, and the lack of DNA leaves this call unchecked. Germline V gene data show CDR1 as SGHTA and CDR2 as FQGNSA. The CDR3 loop spans 15 amino acids. This chain's CDR3 is CASSLEGVRGDTQYF.

The chain carries TRBV12-3 or TRBV12-4 and TRBJ1-4; absent DNA, TCRdb's TRBD1 call cannot be checked. The CDR3 loop spans 13 amino acids. CDR3 sequence: CASSFSVGEKLFF.

V gene TRBV4-1 combines with J gene TRBJ2-1. This CDR3 has 17 amino acids. CDR1 and CDR2 from the germline V gene are MGHRA and YSYEKL. CDR3 loop: CASSPRFEGGSYNEQFF.

The chain is built from TRBV20-1 and TRBJ2-3; TCRdb designates TRBD1, a call that cannot be tested without DNA. CDR3 length: 14 amino acids. CDR1 and CDR2 from the germline V gene are DFQATT and SNEGSKA (reference sequence). CDR3: CSARWAQGAETQYF.

The chain employs TRBV7-7 and TRBJ2-7; TCRdb gives TRBD1 as the D gene, but with no DNA this cannot be confirmed. The CDR3 loop spans 13 amino acids. The germline V gene encodes CDR1 SSHAT and CDR2 FNYEAQ (reference sequence). The chain's CDR3 is CASSSTVSGEQYF.

The genes are TRBV6-5 and TRBJ2-2. The CDR3 runs to 14 residues. Germline CDR1 is MNHEY and CDR2 is SVGAGI. CDR3 loop: CASSYGTLSGELFF.

The chain links TRBV5-1 to TRBJ2-2; TCRdb returns TRBD2, unconfirmable since there is no DNA. The CDR3 contains 15 residues. Germline CDR1 SGHRS, CDR2 YFSETQ. CDR3 protein: CASSLGLRATGELFF.

This chain uses TRBV5-6 with TRBJ2-1. Germline CDR1 SGHDT, CDR2 YYEEEE. CDR3 length: 16 amino acids. CDR3 residues: CASSLESTRLYNEQFF. Drawing the rest from reference TRBV5-6 and TRBJ2-1, the complete variable domain is DAGVTQSPTHLIKTRGQQVTLRCSPKSGHDTVSWYQQALGQGPQFIFQYYEEEERQRGNFPDRFSGHQFPNYSSELNVNALLLGDSALYLCASSLESTRLYNEQFFGPGTRLTVL.

The chain links TRBV6-1 to TRBJ1-3; TCRdb proposes TRBD1, but this gene call is untestable without DNA. CDR1 is MNHNS, CDR2 SASEGT, per germline. The length of the CDR3 is 15 residues. The CDR3 reads CAHRDRLNSGNTIYF.

The chain has TRBV5-1 and TRBJ2-1. The CDR3 totals 13 residues. The germline CDR1 and CDR2 sequences are SGHRS and YFSETQ. The CDR3 spells CASSTEGYNEQFF.

The rearrangement joins TRBV5-1 to TRBJ1-4. From germline, CDR1 is SGHRS and CDR2 YFSETQ. The CDR3 totals 14 residues. CDR3 sequence: CASSRNLGNEKLFF. The full variable domain, in which reference TRBV5-1 and TRBJ1-4 provide the parts outside the CDR3, is KAGVTQTPRYLIKTRGQQVTLSCSPISGHRSVSWYQQTPGQGLQFLFEYFSETQRNKGNFPGRFSGRQFSNSRSEMNVSTLELGDSALYLCASSRNLGNEKLFFGSGTQLSVL.

This CDR3 is CASTGGRSSGNTIYF. The rearrangement uses TRBV6-1 and TRBJ1-3. From germline, CDR1 is MNHNS and CDR2 SASEGT. CDR3 length: 15 residues.

The chain employs TRBV29-1 and TRBJ1-5; TCRdb calls TRBD1, which cannot be checked without DNA. This CDR3 contains 13 residues. The V gene's germline CDR1 is SQVTM and CDR2 ANQGSEA. The CDR3: CSAGTSRGQPQHF.

The V gene is TRBV7-9, the J gene TRBJ1-1; TCRdb reports TRBD1, a call that lacks DNA to check it against. CDR1 SEHNR and CDR2 FQNEAQ come from the germline V gene (reference sequence). This CDR3 is built from 15 residues. This CDR3 reads CASSLPGRSNTEAFF.

This rearrangement joins TRBV6-5 to TRBJ1-4. Germline V gene sequence: CDR1 MNHEY, CDR2 SVGAGI. The CDR3 loop spans 15 amino acids. This CDR3 is CASSYVRGGSEKLFF.

This chain uses TRBV20-1 with TRBJ2-4; the TCRdb call, TRBD1, lacks DNA for checking. The germline V gene has CDR1 DFQATT and CDR2 SNEGSKA (reference sequence). CDR3 length: 14 amino acids. The CDR3 loop is CSARETGGGNIQYF.

The chain has TRBV7-2 and TRBJ2-7. The germline CDR1 and CDR2 sequences are SGHTA and FQGNSA. This CDR3 has 12 residues. The CDR3 protein is CASSLAFSEQYF.

This rearrangement joins TRBV6-6 to TRBJ2-7. The CDR3 sequence is 13 residues long. Germline loops: CDR1 MNHNY, CDR2 SVGAGI (reference sequence). CDR3 residues: CASSYRLSAEQYF.

V usage is TRBV2 and J usage is TRBJ2-7. The CDR3 consists of 11 residues. Germline values: CDR1 SNHLY, CDR2 FYNNEI. CDR3 protein: CASSDGYEQYF.

This rearrangement joins TRBV6-2 or TRBV6-3 to TRBJ2-2. CDR3 size: 13 residues. Germline V gene lookup returns CDR1 MNHEY and CDR2 SVGEGT. The CDR3 sequence: CASLVQNTGELFF.

The chain carries TRBV5-1 and TRBJ1-1; the D call from TCRdb, TRBD1, cannot be confirmed without DNA. CDR1 and CDR2 from the germline V gene are SGHRS and YFSETQ. The length of the CDR3 is 15 residues. The CDR3 sequence is CASSSSEEGGTEAFF.

The V and J genes are TRBV12-3 or TRBV12-4 and TRBJ1-4; TCRdb's assignment of TRBD1 cannot be checked, as there is no DNA. The CDR3 is 14 residues long. CDR3 sequence reads: CASSSDRAREKLFF.

The rearrangement joins TRBV29-1 to TRBJ2-5; TCRdb indicates TRBD2, and absent DNA this call remains unverified. In germline, CDR1 is SQVTM, CDR2 ANQGSEA. The CDR3 extends over 15 amino acids. CDR3 protein: CSVGTSGGSQETQYF.